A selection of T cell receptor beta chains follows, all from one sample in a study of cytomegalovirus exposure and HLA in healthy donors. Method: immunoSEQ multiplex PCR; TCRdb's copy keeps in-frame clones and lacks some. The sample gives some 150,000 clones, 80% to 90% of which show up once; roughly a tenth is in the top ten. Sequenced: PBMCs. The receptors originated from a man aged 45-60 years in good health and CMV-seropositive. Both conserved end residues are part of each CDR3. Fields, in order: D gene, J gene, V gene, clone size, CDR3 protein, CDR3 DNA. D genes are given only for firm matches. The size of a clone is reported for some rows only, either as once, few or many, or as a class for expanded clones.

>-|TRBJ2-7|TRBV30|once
CAWRMTATYEQYF
TGTGCCTGGAGGATGACTGCCACCTACGAGCAGTACTTC
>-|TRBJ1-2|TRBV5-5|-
CASSLRGGHGYTF
TGTGCCAGCAGCTTGAGGGGGGGGCATGGCTACACCTTC
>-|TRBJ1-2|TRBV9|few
CASSATTGDVSYGYTF
TGTGCCAGCAGCGCTACGACAGGTGACGTCTCCTATGGCTACACCTTC
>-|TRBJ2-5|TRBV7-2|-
CASSSLLQETQYF
TGTGCCAGCAGCTCCCTACTTCAAGAGACCCAGTACTTC
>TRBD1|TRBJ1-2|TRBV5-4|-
CASSLFRGNYGYTF
TGTGCCAGCAGCTTGTTCAGGGGGAACTATGGCTACACCTTC
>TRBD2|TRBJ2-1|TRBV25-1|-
CASSGGLAGAYNEQFF
TGTGCCAGCAGTGGGGGACTAGCGGGAGCCTACAATGAGCAGTTCTTC
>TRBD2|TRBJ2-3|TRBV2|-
CASYGERLAGANTQYF
TGTGCCAGCTACGGGGAGAGACTAGCGGGAGCGAATACGCAGTATTTT
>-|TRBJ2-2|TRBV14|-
CASSQFPRANTGELFF
TGTGCCAGCAGCCAATTCCCCCGAGCGAACACCGGGGAGCTGTTTTTT
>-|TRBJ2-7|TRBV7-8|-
CASSPSYEQYF
TGTGCCAGCAGCCCTTCCTACGAGCAGTACTTC
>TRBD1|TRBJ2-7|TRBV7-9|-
CASSSGTGESEQYF
TGTGCCAGCAGCTCAGGGACAGGGGAGAGCGAGCAGTACTTC
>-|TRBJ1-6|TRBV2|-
CASSYTGSSPLHF
TGTGCCAGCAGTTACACAGGGAGCTCACCCCTCCACTTT
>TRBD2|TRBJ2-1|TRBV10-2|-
CASRGLAGPLYNEQFF
TGCGCCAGCAGGGGGCTAGCGGGGCCCTTGTACAATGAGCAGTTCTTC
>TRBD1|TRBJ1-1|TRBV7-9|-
CASSLRTGNTEAFF
TGTGCCAGCAGCTTAAGGACAGGGAACACTGAAGCTTTCTTT
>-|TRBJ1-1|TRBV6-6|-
CASSLAGERSEAFF
TGTGCCAGCAGTCTCGCCGGGGAGAGAAGTGAAGCTTTCTTT
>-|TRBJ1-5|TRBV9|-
CASSAQGGNQPQHF
TGTGCCAGCAGCGCACAGGGTGGCAATCAGCCCCAGCATTTT
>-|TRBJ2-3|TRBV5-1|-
CASSSGPSKRDTQYF
TGCGCCAGCAGCTCGGGTCCCTCGAAGCGTGATACGCAGTATTTT
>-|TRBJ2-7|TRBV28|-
CASSLQQVYEQYF
TGTGCCAGCAGTTTACAACAGGTCTACGAGCAGTACTTC
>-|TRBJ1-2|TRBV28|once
CASSLLQPNYGYTF
TGTGCCAGCAGTTTGTTACAGCCTAACTATGGCTACACCTTC
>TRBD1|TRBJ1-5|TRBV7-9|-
CASSQGTGSNQPQHF
TGTGCCAGCAGCCAAGGGACAGGTAGCAATCAGCCCCAGCATTTT
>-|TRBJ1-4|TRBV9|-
CASSISTATNEKLFF
TGTGCCAGCAGCATTTCTACCGCAACTAATGAAAAACTGTTTTTT
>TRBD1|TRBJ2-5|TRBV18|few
CASSSIWDRGTQETQYF
TGTGCCAGCTCGTCCATCTGGGACAGGGGGACCCAAGAGACCCAGTACTTC
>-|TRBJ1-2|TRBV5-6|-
CASSFGQGGYGYTF
TGTGCCAGCAGCTTTGGGCAGGGAGGCTATGGCTACACCTTC
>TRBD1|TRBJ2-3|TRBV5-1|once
CASRRTGEADTQYF
TGCGCCAGCAGGCGGACAGGGGAGGCAGATACGCAGTATTTT
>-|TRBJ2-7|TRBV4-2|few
CASSQDLGGYEQYF
TGTGCCAGCAGCCAAGACCTGGGGGGTTACGAGCAGTACTTC
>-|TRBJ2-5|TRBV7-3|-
CASSLMSGEGGETQYF
TGTGCCAGCAGCTTAATGTCAGGGGAGGGGGGAGAGACCCAGTACTTC
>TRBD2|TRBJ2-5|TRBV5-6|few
CASSSPGGEALQETQYF
TGTGCCAGCAGCTCTCCCGGGGGGGAGGCCCTCCAAGAGACCCAGTACTTC
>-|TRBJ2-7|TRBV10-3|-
CAITPGQPYEQYF
TGTGCCATCACCCCGGGACAACCCTACGAGCAGTACTTC
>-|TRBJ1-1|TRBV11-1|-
CASSKRGFTEAFF
TGTGCCAGCAGCAAAAGGGGGTTTACTGAAGCTTTCTTT
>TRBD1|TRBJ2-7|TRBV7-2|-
CASSSGQVLAYEQYF
TGTGCCAGCAGCTCAGGACAGGTTCTGGCCTACGAGCAGTACTTC
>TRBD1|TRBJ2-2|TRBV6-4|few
CASSGQQGADGELFF
TGTGCCAGCAGTGGCCAACAGGGGGCCGACGGGGAGCTGTTTTTT
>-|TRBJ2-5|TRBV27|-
CASPKPGGRQETQYF
TGTGCCAGCCCGAAACCCGGGGGGCGCCAAGAGACCCAGTACTTC
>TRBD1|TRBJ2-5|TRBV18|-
CASSIRQGETQYF
TGTGCCAGCTCAATAAGACAGGGGGAGACCCAGTACTTC
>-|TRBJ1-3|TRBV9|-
CASSPTQTGNTIYF
TGTGCCAGCAGCCCCACTCAAACTGGTAACACCATATATTTT
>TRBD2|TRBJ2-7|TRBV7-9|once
CASSRSGGVTYEQYF
TGTGCCAGCAGCCGTAGCGGGGGGGTCACCTACGAGCAGTACTTC
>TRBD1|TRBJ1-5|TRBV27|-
CASSPWRQGNNQPQHF
TGTGCCAGCAGTCCTTGGAGACAGGGCAACAATCAGCCCCAGCATTTT
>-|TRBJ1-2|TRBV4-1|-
CASSRGEVDGYTF
TGCGCCAGCAGCCGTGGAGAGGTGGATGGCTACACCTTC
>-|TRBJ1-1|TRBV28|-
CASSEQREAFF
TGTGCCAGCAGTGAACAAAGAGAAGCTTTCTTT
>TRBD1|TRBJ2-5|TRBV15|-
CATSRGRGADREETQYF
TGTGCCACCAGCAGAGGCCGCGGAGCGGACAGGGAGGAGACCCAGTACTTC
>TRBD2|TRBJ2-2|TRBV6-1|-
CASSEWTSDTGELFF
TGTGCCAGCAGTGAGTGGACTAGTGACACCGGGGAGCTGTTTTTT
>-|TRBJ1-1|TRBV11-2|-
CASSSGTDPLKSFF
TGTGCCAGCAGCAGCGGGACGGACCCTCTTAAGTCCTTCTTT
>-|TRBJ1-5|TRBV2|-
CASSEQGLSNQPQHF
TGTGCCAGCAGTGAACAGGGTTTAAGCAATCAGCCCCAGCATTTT
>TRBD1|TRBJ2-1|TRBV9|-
CASSPSLQGAYEQFF
TGTGCCAGCAGCCCCTCCTTACAGGGGGCCTATGAGCAGTTCTTC
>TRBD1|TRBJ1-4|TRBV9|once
CASSAFGDRGYEKLFF
TGTGCCAGCAGCGCTTTCGGGGACAGGGGTTATGAAAAACTGTTTTTT
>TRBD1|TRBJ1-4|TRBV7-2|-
CASSQQDREREKLFF
TGTGCCAGCAGCCAGCAGGACAGGGAGCGTGAAAAACTGTTTTTT
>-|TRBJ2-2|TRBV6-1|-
CASSVGSANTGELFF
TGTGCCAGCAGTGTAGGGAGCGCGAACACCGGGGAGCTGTTTTTT
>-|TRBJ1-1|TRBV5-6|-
CASSLEPGMNTEAFF
TGTGCCAGCAGCTTGGAACCCGGGATGAACACTGAAGCTTTCTTT
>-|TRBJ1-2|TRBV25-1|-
CASSLERGTGYTF
TGTGCCAGCTCTTTAGAGCGGGGTACTGGCTACACCTTC
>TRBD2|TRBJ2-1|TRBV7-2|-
CASSGGGYNEQFF
TGTGCCAGCAGCGGCGGGGGCTACAATGAGCAGTTCTTC
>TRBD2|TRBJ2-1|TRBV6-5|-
CASSWQLGLEDNEQFF
TGTGCCAGCAGTTGGCAACTAGGACTAGAGGACAATGAGCAGTTCTTC
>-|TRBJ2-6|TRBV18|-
CASSPNREYSGANVLTF
TGTGCCAGCTCACCAAACAGGGAATACTCTGGGGCCAACGTCCTGACTTTC